This is a list of T cell receptor beta chains from one sample in a study of cytomegalovirus exposure and HLA in healthy donors. Produced via immunoSEQ multiplex PCR; TCRdb's table is partial and in-frame only. The table includes 150,000 to 200,000 clones, about 82% detected once. The material sequenced was PBMCs. The receptors here all came from a female donor in good health and CMV-seronegative. Both conserved end residues are part of each CDR3. D genes are given only for firm matches. Expanded clones get a size class; other rows say once, few or many, or leave the size out.

j_call	d_call	v_call	clone_size	cdr3_aa	cdr3_nt
TRBJ1-1	TRBD1	TRBV5-4	NA	CASSQMTGGNTEAFF	TGTGCCAGCAGCCAAATGACAGGGGGGAACACTGAAGCTTTCTTT
TRBJ1-2	TRBD1	TRBV10-1	NA	CASSDYRGHPYGYTF	TGCGCCAGCAGTGACTACAGGGGGCACCCTTATGGCTACACCTTC
TRBJ1-4	NA	TRBV5-1	NA	CASSSEPTGRWEKLFF	TGCGCCAGCAGCTCAGAACCAACAGGGCGTTGGGAAAAACTGTTTTTT
TRBJ1-4	NA	TRBV30	NA	CASAGDSTNEKLFF	TGTGCCTCCGCGGGGGATTCCACTAATGAAAAACTGTTTTTT
TRBJ2-7	NA	TRBV6-4	NA	CATFSQASSYEQYF	TGTGCCACCTTTTCTCAGGCGAGCTCCTACGAGCAGTACTTC
TRBJ2-1	NA	TRBV5-6	NA	CASSLVGDTRYNEQFF	TGTGCCAGCAGCTTGGTGGGGGACACCCGCTACAATGAGCAGTTCTTC
TRBJ2-5	TRBD1	TRBV18	NA	CASSPPWDRRGETQYF	TGTGCCAGCTCACCACCATGGGACAGGCGAGGGGAGACCCAGTACTTC
TRBJ1-5	TRBD1	TRBV28	few	CASSFFGQGNQPQHF	TGTGCCAGCAGTTTTTTTGGACAGGGCAATCAGCCCCAGCATTTT
TRBJ1-5	NA	TRBV28	NA	CASSMYINQPQHF	TGTGCCAGCAGTATGTATATCAATCAGCCCCAGCATTTT
TRBJ2-2	NA	TRBV21-1	NA	CARTGRLGTGELFF	TGTGCCAGAACCGGGAGGCTCGGCACCGGGGAGCTGTTTTTT
TRBJ2-3	TRBD2	TRBV7-3	NA	CASSRTSATTDTQYF	TGTGCCAGCAGCCGTACTAGCGCCACCACAGATACGCAGTATTTT
TRBJ1-1	NA	TRBV2	NA	CASSETGASTEAFF	TGTGCCAGCAGTGAAACAGGCGCCTCCACTGAAGCTTTCTTT
TRBJ1-2	NA	TRBV29-1	once	CSVRTVGYTF	TGCAGCGTCCGGACAGTCGGCTACACCTTC
TRBJ2-7	NA	TRBV7-9	NA	CASSYTEYEQYF	TGTGCCAGCAGCTATACAGAGTACGAGCAGTACTTC
TRBJ2-4	NA	TRBV4-3	NA	CASSQERWGAAKNSQYF	TGCGCCAGCAGCCAAGAAAGGTGGGGAGCGGCCAAAAACAGTCAGTACTTC
TRBJ1-1	TRBD1	TRBV6-5	NA	CASSYRQGSTEAFF	TGTGCCAGCAGCTACAGACAGGGTAGCACTGAAGCTTTCTTT
TRBJ2-4	TRBD1	TRBV18	NA	CASSPPVTGGDSQYF	TGTGCCAGCTCACCACCGGTGACAGGGGGAGACAGTCAGTACTTC
TRBJ2-1	NA	TRBV25-1	NA	CASTSLLGGSSYNEQFF	TGTGCCAGCACCTCCCTACTCGGGGGTAGCTCCTACAATGAGCAGTTCTTC
TRBJ1-4	NA	TRBV23-1	NA	CASSRFQGTNEKLFF	TGCGCCAGCAGCCGTTTTCAGGGTACCAATGAAAAACTGTTTTTT
TRBJ2-7	NA	TRBV4-1	few	CASSAQQEGQQYF	TGCGCCAGCAGCGCCCAACAGGAGGGGCAGCAGTACTTC
TRBJ2-3	TRBD1	TRBV7-2	NA	CASSLVGTALGTDTQYF	TGTGCCAGCAGCTTAGTCGGGACAGCCCTGGGCACAGATACGCAGTATTTT
TRBJ1-1	TRBD1	TRBV18	NA	CASSHGRGRSTEAFF	TGTGCCAGCTCACACGGCAGGGGGCGTTCCACTGAAGCTTTCTTT
TRBJ2-7	NA	TRBV6-1	few	CASSGWGGQEEDEQYF	TGTGCCAGCAGTGGCTGGGGAGGACAAGAAGAAGACGAGCAGTACTTC
TRBJ1-2	NA	TRBV19	NA	CASSILWAGNYGYTF	TGTGCCAGTAGTATCCTGTGGGCAGGAAACTATGGCTACACCTTC
TRBJ2-7	TRBD2	TRBV11-2	NA	CASSLGGGAYEQYF	TGTGCCAGCAGCTTAGGCGGGGGGGCCTACGAGCAGTACTTC
TRBJ2-5	TRBD2	TRBV28	NA	CASTPGTSGLEQYF	TGTGCCAGCACCCCCGGGACTAGCGGGTTAGAGCAGTACTTC
TRBJ1-3	NA	TRBV7-9	NA	CASSLIAGSGNTIYF	TGTGCCAGCAGCTTAATCGCGGGCTCTGGAAACACCATATATTTT
TRBJ2-7	TRBD1	TRBV7-2	few	CASSLTRGRYEQYF	TGTGCCAGCAGCTTAACGAGGGGGCGTTACGAGCAGTACTTC
TRBJ2-1	TRBD2	TRBV5-1	few	CASSLGGLAGGLEQFF	TGCGCCAGCAGCTTGGGGGGACTAGCGGGGGGGCTTGAGCAGTTCTTC
TRBJ2-7	TRBD1	TRBV10-1	NA	CASSPTGETYEQYF	TGCGCCAGCAGTCCGACAGGGGAGACCTACGAGCAGTACTTC
TRBJ2-4	TRBD1	TRBV18	NA	CASSPLTGGAKNIQYF	TGTGCCAGCTCACCACTTACAGGGGGTGCCAAAAACATTCAGTACTTC
TRBJ2-7	NA	TRBV18	few	CASSPGSLGSYEQYF	TGTGCCAGCTCACCTGGGAGTCTGGGCTCCTACGAGCAGTACTTC
TRBJ2-3	TRBD2	TRBV19	NA	CASRTVAGDSTDTQYF	TGTGCCAGTAGAACCGTAGCGGGGGACAGCACAGATACGCAGTATTTT
TRBJ2-2	TRBD2	TRBV27	few	CASGQGRGDGELFF	TGTGCCAGCGGGCAAGGGCGGGGGGACGGGGAGCTGTTTTTT
TRBJ1-4	NA	TRBV4-3	NA	CASSLDSNEKLFF	TGCGCCAGCAGCCTGGACAGTAATGAAAAACTGTTTTTT
TRBJ2-7	TRBD1	TRBV19	NA	CASSRTSGQGLYEQYF	TGTGCCAGTAGCAGGACGTCGGGACAGGGGTTGTACGAGCAGTACTTC
TRBJ1-3	TRBD1	TRBV19	NA	CASRSLTGGGSGNTIYF	TGTGCCAGTAGGAGCCTCACAGGGGGCGGCTCTGGAAACACCATATATTTT
TRBJ1-2	NA	TRBV11-2	NA	CASSFGHGGVGYGYTF	TGTGCCAGCAGCTTTGGGCATGGGGGGGTGGGCTATGGCTACACCTTC
TRBJ1-3	NA	TRBV7-9	NA	CASSSDEGHSLGGNTIYF	TGTGCCAGCAGCTCTGATGAAGGACATTCTTTAGGGGGAAACACCATATATTTT
TRBJ2-3	TRBD2	TRBV9	once	CASSPQGLAGDTQYF	TGTGCCAGCAGCCCTCAAGGACTAGCGGGGGATACGCAGTATTTT
TRBJ1-1	TRBD1	TRBV11-2	NA	CASSARQGGNTEAFF	TGTGCCAGCAGCGCCCGACAGGGGGGGAACACTGAAGCTTTCTTT
TRBJ2-3	NA	TRBV6-5	NA	CASRVGGTSTDTQYF	TGTGCCAGCAGGGTTGGGGGGACCAGCACAGATACGCAGTATTTT
TRBJ1-1	NA	TRBV6-6	few	CASRQGFTEAFF	TGTGCCAGCAGACAGGGCTTCACTGAAGCTTTCTTT
TRBJ2-2	NA	TRBV29-1	few	CSVGLGVPGELFF	TGCAGCGTGGGCCTCGGGGTACCCGGGGAGCTGTTTTTT
TRBJ2-6	NA	TRBV6-5	NA	CASSYQGSGANVLTF	TGTGCCAGCAGTTACCAGGGGTCTGGGGCCAACGTCCTGACTTTC
TRBJ2-7	NA	TRBV4-2	few	CASSRGGGYEQYF	TGTGCCAGCAGCCGAGGGGGGGGCTACGAGCAGTACTTC
TRBJ2-5	TRBD1	TRBV7-2	NA	CASVRDRGSETQYF	TGTGCCAGCGTCCGGGACAGGGGTTCAGAGACCCAGTACTTC
TRBJ1-4	NA	TRBV28	NA	CATVSHRDPGEKLFF	TGTGCCACCGTTTCCCACAGGGATCCCGGGGAAAAACTGTTTTTT
TRBJ1-2	NA	TRBV10-3	NA	CAISGQETNYGYTF	TGTGCCATCAGTGGACAGGAGACTAACTATGGCTACACCTTC
TRBJ2-1	TRBD1	TRBV7-6	once	CASSLEGAYSYNEQFF	TGTGCCAGCAGCTTAGAGGGGGCGTACTCCTACAATGAGCAGTTCTTC
TRBJ2-1	TRBD1	TRBV27	NA	CASTLRARGLLGNEQFF	TGTGCCAGCACCCTACGGGCCAGGGGGTTACTGGGCAATGAGCAGTTCTTC
TRBJ2-7	TRBD2	TRBV7-9	NA	CATGTSSRYEQYF	TGTGCCACCGGGACTAGTTCCCGCTACGAGCAGTACTTC